Presented here are 5 T cell receptor beta chains from one specimen sequenced in a study of cytomegalovirus exposure and HLA in healthy donors (dated by TCRdb to 2016 to 2017). The library came from the immunoSEQ multiplex PCR assay. For the multiplex PCR, a mixture combining 60 forward primers for TCR Vbeta segments and 13 reverse primers for TCR Jbeta segments was used. Sourced from immuneACCESS, this table was stored by TCRdb with only in-frame sequences that have V and J called. A share of the clones is absent; for the studies checked, an unresolved V gene accounts for under half, and the remainder has no known explanation. The sample table contains around 35,000 clones; only one count was recorded for 81% of them. 9.3% of the sample goes to the ten largest clones. Sequenced: PBMCs. The receptor set was obtained from a woman aged 40 to 49 in good health and CMV-seronegative.

This rearrangement joins TRBV7-2 to TRBJ1-6; 10 bases line up with TRBD1. V shed 4 bases and J 6 bases; nucleotides not matched to a gene: 6. The germline V gene has CDR1 SGHTA and CDR2 FQGNSA. This CDR3 comprises 16 residues. CDR3 DNA sequence: TGTGCCAGCAGCTCCGGGACAGGGGTCTTTAATTCACCCCTCCACTTT. Protein: CASSSGTGVFNSPLHF.

The chain carries TRBV6-6 and TRBJ1-1; D unclear. The CDR3 is 14 residues long. Trimming removed 0 bases from V and 1 base from J, with 6 bases in between. Germline V lookup: CDR1 MNHNY, CDR2 SVGAGI (reference sequence). Here the CDR3 reads CASSYSPGNTEAFF. The CDR3 DNA reads as TGTGCCAGCAGTTACTCGCCAGGGAACACTGAAGCTTTCTTT.

J is TRBJ1-3 and V is TRBV28; 8 nucleotides match TRBD1. The V gene's germline CDR1 is MDHEN and CDR2 SYDVKM. With V trimmed by 2 bases and J by 2 bases, 2 bases remained unmatched. The CDR3 length is 15 residues. The chain's CDR3 is CASSLQGAAGNTIYF. The CDR3 DNA sequence: TGTGCCAGCAGTTTACAGGGGGCGGCTGGAAACACCATATATTTT. The full variable domain, completed using reference TRBV28 and TRBJ1-3, is DVKVTQSSRYLVKRTGEKVFLECVQDMDHENMFWYRQDPGLGLRLIYFSYDVKMKEKGDIPEGYSVSREKKERFSLILESASTNQTSMYLCASSLQGAAGNTIYFGEGSWLTVV.

The chain links TRBV4-3 to TRBJ1-6; 9 nucleotides line up with TRBD1. Germline CDR1 and CDR2: LGHNA and YSLEER. The CDR3 has 14 residues. The J segment lost 7 bases and the V segment lost 4 bases, leaving 2 bases of the junction unmatched. The CDR3 DNA reads as TGCGCCAGCAGCCGCGACAGGGGGAATTCACCCCTCCACTTT. It specifies CASSRDRGNSPLHF.

J is TRBJ2-3 and V is TRBV4-3; 8 nucleotides line up with TRBD2. V dropped 0 bases and J dropped 2; count of bases not matched to a gene: 7. The CDR3 consists of 17 residues. Germline values: CDR1 LGHNA, CDR2 YSLEER. CDR3 in amino acids: CASSQDAVAGNTDTQYF. The CDR3 DNA reads as TGCGCCAGCAGCCAAGATGCCGTAGCGGGGAACACAGATACGCAGTATTTT.